Presented here are 13 T cell receptor beta chains from one specimen sequenced in a study of control samples from healthy donors and cancer patients (dated by TCRdb to about 2020). Receptors were amplified or captured by the immunoSEQ multiplex PCR assay. Sourced from immuneACCESS, this table was stored by TCRdb with only in-frame sequences that have V and J called. A share of the clones is absent; for the studies checked, an unresolved V gene accounts for under half, and the remainder has no known explanation. This sample lists more than 150,000 clones; approximately 92% were detected once. The ten largest clones take up roughly 1.5% of the sample. Sequencing was carried out using blood. The source is a man aged 18 to 35 in good health.

The V and J genes are TRBV7-2 and TRBJ2-2, with 8 bases fitting TRBD1. Germline V lookup: CDR1 SGHTA, CDR2 FQGNSA. The CDR3 covers 15 residues. J gave up 5 bases and V 5 bases, and 7 bases lay outside the gene matches. The DNA of the CDR3 is TGTGCCAGCAGCCTTCAGGGGGCCCGAACCGGGGAGCTGTTTTTT. Translation gives CASSLQGARTGELFF.

The CDR3 region has the DNA TGTGCCAGCCTGGGGCCCCGTTGGGAGCAGTTCTTC. Translated: CASLGPRWEQFF. V usage is TRBV7-8 and J usage is TRBJ2-1, with D possibly being TRBD1 (5 bases). Germline V gives CDR1 SGHVS, CDR2 FQNEAQ. V was shortened by 8 bases and J by 10 bases, with 15 bases between the two germline ends. The CDR3 sequence is 12 residues long.

The CDR3 DNA sequence: TGTGCCAGCAAAACCGGGACAGGGGAGAGCCAGCCCCAGCATTTT. This codes for CASKTGTGESQPQHF. The V gene is TRBV19, the J gene TRBJ1-5; TRBD1 matches 10 bases. V lost 9 bases to trimming and J lost 7 bases; unmatched junction nucleotides: 12. Germline CDR1 and CDR2: LNHDA and SQIVND (reference sequence). The CDR3 has 15 residues.

The sample holds a few counts of this clone. V is TRBV11-2 and J is TRBJ1-6, with D possibly TRBD1 on 5 matching bases. The CDR3 has 15 amino acids. V lost 5 bases and J 8 bases, leaving 16 bases between the germline ends. CDR1 and CDR2 from the germline V gene are SGHAT and FQNNGV. The CDR3 DNA follows: TGTGCCAGCAGCCCCGGGACCGTTCTATATTCACCCCTCCACTTT. Translating gives CASSPGTVLYSPLHF.

The rearrangement links TRBV18 to TRBJ2-2, with D unclear. Germline V gene lookup returns CDR1 KGHSH and CDR2 LQKENI. The length of the CDR3 is 14 residues. Trimming removed 2 bases from V and 5 bases from J, with 9 bases in between. The DNA for the CDR3 is TGTGCCAGCTCACCAATGGCCCTTACCGGGGAGCTGTTTTTT. Amino acids: CASSPMALTGELFF.

The rearrangement uses TRBV18 and TRBJ2-3; no reliable D call. The CDR3 loop spans 15 amino acids. The germline gives CDR1 KGHSH, CDR2 LQKENI. The V end lost 0 bases, the J end lost 6 bases, and 13 bases lay between the germline ends. CDR3 in amino acids: CASSPPASATDTQYF. The CDR3 bases are TGTGCCAGCTCACCACCGGCCTCCGCAACCGATACGCAGTATTTT.

The rearrangement joins TRBV5-1 to TRBJ1-1; D is possibly TRBD1 (6 bases). Germline assignment: CDR1 SGHRS and CDR2 YFSETQ. This CDR3 has 16 amino acids. Trimming took 4 bases from V and 0 from J, leaving 16 bases between them. CDR3 DNA sequence: TGCGCCAGCAGCCCTGGGGGCCGGCTCATGAACACTGAAGCTTTCTTT. The encoded protein is CASSPGGRLMNTEAFF.

In its sample, this clone was seen a few times. The chain recombines TRBV5-5 with TRBJ1-1, with D unclear. The CDR3 spans 14 residues. The germline CDR1 and CDR2 sequences are SGHKS and YYEKEE (reference sequence). Trimming took 5 bases from V and 4 from J, leaving 15 bases between them. The CDR3 bases are TGTGCCAGCAGGGCGGACCCCCTGGGCACTGAAGCTTTCTTT. Its translation is CASRADPLGTEAFF. Full variable domain (rest looked up from reference TRBV5-5 and TRBJ1-1): DAGVTQSPTHLIKTRGQQVTLRCSPISGHKSVSWYQQVLGQGPQFIFQYYEKEERGRGNFPDRFSARQFPNYSSELNVNALLLGDSALYLCASRADPLGTEAFFGQGTRLTVV.

This chain links TRBV28 with TRBJ1-3; D may be TRBD1 (5 bases). Deletions cut 7 bases from V and 3 bases from J, with 22 bases between. The CDR3 has 17 residues. Per the germline V gene, CDR1 is MDHEN and CDR2 is SYDVKM. As DNA, the CDR3 is TGTGCCAGCAAGATGCCCCCCTCGGGGGTATATGGAAACACCATATATTTT. This codes for CASKMPPSGVYGNTIYF.

The V and J genes are TRBV15 and TRBJ1-1; D gene unclear. The V end lost 3 bases, the J end lost 5 bases, and 10 bases lay between the germline ends. This CDR3 is built from 13 residues. Germline CDR1 reads LNHNV; CDR2 reads YYDKDF (reference sequence). CDR3 sequence: CATSRLTSTEAFF. As DNA, the CDR3 is TGTGCCACCAGCAGGCTAACTTCTACTGAAGCTTTCTTT.

This chain connects TRBV3-1 (or the pseudogene TRBV3-2) to TRBJ2-7, with unresolved D. CDR3 length: 12 residues. The ends were cut back, 5 bases at V and 3 bases at J, with 8 bases in the middle. Germline loops: CDR1 LGHDT, CDR2 YNNKEL (reference sequence). CDR3 sequence reads: CASSFVGYEQYF. DNA of the CDR3: TGTGCCAGCAGCTTCGTCGGCTACGAGCAGTACTTC.

The V call is TRBV7-2, the J call TRBJ2-3; a weak D match, TRBD2 (6 bases). Germline V CDR1 and CDR2: SGHTA, FQGNSA. The germline V and J ends were trimmed by 8 bases and 2 bases, with 11 bases remaining between them. The CDR3 sequence is 13 residues long. The CDR3 sequence is CASSQRVTDTQYF. Written as DNA, the CDR3 is TGTGCCAGCTCCCAGCGGGTCACAGATACGCAGTATTTT.

The chain couples TRBV28 to TRBJ2-1, with D perhaps TRBD1 or TRBD2 (5 bases each). V was pared by 7 bases and J by 5 bases, with 18 bases between. This CDR3 is 15 amino acids long. Germline lookup yields CDR1 MDHEN and CDR2 SYDVKM. CDR3 region: CASTTPNRDDNEQFF. CDR3 nucleotide sequence: TGTGCCAGCACCACCCCAAATCGGGACGACAATGAGCAGTTCTTC. Supplemented by reference TRBV28 and TRBJ2-1, the full variable domain reads DVKVTQSSRYLVKRTGEKVFLECVQDMDHENMFWYRQDPGLGLRLIYFSYDVKMKEKGDIPEGYSVSREKKERFSLILESASTNQTSMYLCASTTPNRDDNEQFFGPGTRLTVL.